This T cell receptor (beta chain) was recorded in a study of blood T cells in healthy people across ages. The table lists this clonotype with a count of one. Its antigen remains unknown. Alongside a J-beta primer mix, a sample-barcoded 5' primer served in a second PCR lasting 7 to 11 cycles. TCRdb analysed the 5' RACE reads with MiXCR anew, one entry per CDR3 protein. The sample comprises 600,000 to 900,000 distinct CDR3 sequences, 25% to 30% of which are singletons, and around 3% rests with the top ten. CDR1 MDHEN and CDR2 SYDVKM come from the germline V gene. V lost 6 bases and J 4 bases, leaving 18 bases between the germline ends. The CDR3 covers 15 residues. Findings of the study overall: For the donors, CMV status was unknown and possibly confounded expanded clonotype changes.

Aged about 6 to 100, donors were systemically healthy Caucasians from Russia. The same data also contributed to another study, on T cells of mothers and their children. That report notes: Similar effects of thymic selection on TCR recombination output were recorded in related and unrelated pairs.

J is TRBJ1-1 and V is TRBV28, with D tentatively TRBD1 (5 bases). The sequence derives from a boy younger than 18 in good health. Sequenced input: blood. CDR3 nucleotide sequence: TGTGCCAGCAGCCTCACCGGCGCAGGGAGCACTGAAGCTTTCTTT. Translation gives CASSLTGAGSTEAFF.